This section outlines one T cell receptor (beta chain) sequence together with its context. The data are from a study of cytomegalovirus exposure and HLA in healthy donors. Amplification used 60 Vbeta primers and 13 Jbeta primers. TCRdb's copy holds only in-frame clones and misses some; the assay was immunoSEQ multiplex PCR. This table holds roughly 140,000 clones, over 75% found once. The CDR3 has 11 residues. Germline CDR1 is SNHLY and CDR2 is FYNNEI. The V end was cut by 8 bases, the J end by 4 bases, with 5 bases between. Source material: PBMCs. This clonotype was obtained from a man aged 30-40 years in good health and CMV-seropositive. The rearrangement uses TRBV2 and TRBJ1-4; no definite D call. CDR3 coding DNA: TGTGCCAGCTTCCGTAATGAAAAACTGTTTTTT. This gives the protein CASFRNEKLFF.